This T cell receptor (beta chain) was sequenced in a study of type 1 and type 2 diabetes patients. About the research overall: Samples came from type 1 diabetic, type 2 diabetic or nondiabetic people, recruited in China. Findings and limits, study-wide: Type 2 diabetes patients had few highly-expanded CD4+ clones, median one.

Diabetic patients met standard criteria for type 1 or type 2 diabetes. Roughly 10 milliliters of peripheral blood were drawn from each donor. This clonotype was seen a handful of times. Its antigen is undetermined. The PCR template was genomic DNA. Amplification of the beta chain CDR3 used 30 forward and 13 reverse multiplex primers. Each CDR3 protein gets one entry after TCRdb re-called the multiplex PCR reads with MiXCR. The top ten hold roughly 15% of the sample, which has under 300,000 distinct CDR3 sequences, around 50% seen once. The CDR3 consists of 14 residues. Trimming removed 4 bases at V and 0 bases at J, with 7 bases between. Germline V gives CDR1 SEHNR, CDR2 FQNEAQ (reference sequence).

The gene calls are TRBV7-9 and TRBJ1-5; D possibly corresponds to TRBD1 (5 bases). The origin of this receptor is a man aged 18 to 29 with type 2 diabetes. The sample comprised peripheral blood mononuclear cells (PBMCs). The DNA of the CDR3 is TGTGCCAGCAGCTCGGACAATAGCAATCAGCCCCAGCATTTT. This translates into CASSSDNSNQPQHF.